This TCR beta chain comes out of a study of T cells and Merkel cell carcinoma outcomes (TCRdb year 2020). For context, the study as a whole: The study examined the tumor T-cell repertoire together with T-cell density as predictors of clinical outcome in patients with Merkel cell carcinoma. Study-wide conclusions, independent of this receptor: The combination of T-cell repertoire features and T-cell density was reported to predict clinical outcomes in patients with Merkel cell carcinoma.

The CDR3, cysteine through phenylalanine, is 15 amino acids long. Only the CDR3 portion is preserved as DNA: 45 bases, with reading frame beginning at the first base. Via the germline V gene (reference sequence), CDR1 is MNHEY and CDR2 SMNVEV. V gives up 1 base and J gives up 0 bases, and the segment between their germline ends measures 6 bases. Of note for this clone: Its antigen is unknown. Base qualities were left out, and no much larger clone turns up one base away.

Libraries were prepared through the immunoSEQ multiplex PCR assay. TCRdb stores this immuneACCESS table with in-frame sequences only. Part of the clones is absent; in the studies checked, under half of the shortfall reflects unresolved V genes, and no reason is known for the rest. For this sample the table gives roughly 13,000 clones, of which over 85% were detected only once. 2% of the sample is taken by the ten largest. The samples were taken from patients with Merkel cell carcinoma. The chain uses TRBV27 and TRBJ1-4, with the D gene uncertain. This receptor was taken from a human donor with Merkel cell carcinoma. The source material was tumor tissue from Merkel cell carcinoma. The nucleotide sequence reads TGTGCCAGCAGTTTATTGGGATCAACTAATGAAAAACTGTTTTTT. Translated, this is CASSLLGSTNEKLFF.